A single T cell receptor beta chain is shown here with its context. What antigen it recognizes has not been identified. Per-base quality was not reported, and no clone a single base away is much larger than it. For CDR1 and CDR2, the germline V gene lists MNHEY and SVGAGI. There are 13 amino acids in the CDR3, from cysteine to phenylalanine inclusive. The entry retains the CDR3 DNA only, 39 bases that are in frame from base 1. V loses 6 bases of germline sequence and J loses 1 base, and the interval between the two ends is 9 bases. To be included, a participant needed at least one PBMC sample from before ART initiation plus at least two post-ART samples. Treatment was received in the United States of America by all participants with HIV. Before DNA extraction, cryopreserved samples of about 0.95-11 million PBMC were thawed and then washed. At the time of the earliest PBMC sample, participants with HIV were aged between roughly 20 and 54 years. PBMC samples were contributed by each participant from 1-4 timepoints before ART initiation and 2-8 timepoints after ART initiation, with a median of 7 samples. For every participant, serial HIV viral load, CD4+ T-cell count, ART history and demographic data were obtained. Genomic DNA was extracted from unsorted PBMC with a Qiagen kit on a QIAcube, processed in batches of 12 samples.

The data are from a study of long-term antiretroviral therapy in people with HIV (dated by TCRdb to about 2022). For the study in its entirety: The earliest samples were collected approximately a decade before the 2015 WHO recommendation for immediate ART, a period when ART was typically delayed until CD4 counts fell. This retrospective serial study examined whether starting ART and sustained HIV suppression were associated with changes in the composition and diversity of the TRB repertoire in peripheral blood. From 30 to 35 adults with confirmed HIV infection, the cohort provided some 200 cryopreserved PBMC samples, gathered serially across a mean of around 6 years (range 1-12). Of the approximately 28 participants with HIV, roughly twelve were female. No cross-contamination during QIAcube processing turned up in test extractions that ran a monoclonal T-cell line alongside 33 polyclonal samples.

What the authors observed across the whole study: A significant increase in TRB diversity was found to be associated with ART initiation, although TRB diversity was observed to remain significantly below that of transplant donor controls even after long-term ART. At every time point, the repertoire was dominated by expanded TRB clones first identified before ART initiation, although this dominance fluctuated and, in many PLHIV, declined after ART. Because pre-ART samples had limited cell numbers, unsorted PBMC were profiled rather than sorted CD4+ and CD8+ T cells. The samples span the years 2004 to 2017, and the ART regimens used may be less effective than current regimens. Owing to limited PBMC availability, only the TCR beta chain was sequenced, without alpha chain pairing. HIV repertoires had narrower CDR3 length ranges than controls, and the network structure suggested an antigen-experienced repertoire that shifted only slightly toward naive after ART. Inferences about post-ART repertoire changes are limited because no data were available on ART adherence, viral resistance or therapy changes.

Sequencing of the TRB variable region was done with the immunoSEQ hsTCRB v3.0 assay at survey level resolution. A depth of roughly 35,000-50,000 T-cell genomes per sample was targeted for TRB sequencing. An Illumina MiSeq with a v3 150-cycle kit was used to sequence the pooled TRB libraries. Processing in the source paper ran as follows. Analysis of repertoires was carried out in R inside a reproducible Nextflow workflow spanning QC, data transformation and analysis. LymphoSeq2, an R package for AIRR-Seq data exploration, was used to implement custom analyses. A few samples yielding fewer than 5000 total TRB sequences were excluded, leaving 188 analyzed HIV repertoires. Among the approximately 180 retained HIV repertoires, 55 to 60 were collected before ART initiation and approximately 130 were collected after ART initiation. Each repertoire was downsampled to 5000 TRB nucleotide sequences, and summary statistics were averaged across 100 downsampling iterations. Only TRB sequences with CDR3 regions of at least seven amino acids were retained for analysis. Diversity was measured with a Shannon entropy-derived clonality score and the Gini coefficient. Repertoire networks linked the top 5000 CDR3 amino acid sequences whenever two sequences differed by an edit distance of one. Antigen specificity groups and MHC restriction were predicted for TRB CDR3 amino acid sequences with GLIPH2. CDR3 amino acid sequences were matched against VDJdb and McPAS-TCR to flag known CMV, EBV, HIV or tissue antigen associations. Pre-ART, post-ART and control groups were compared with Wilcoxon signed-rank tests and Holm-Bonferroni correction. The clones in this table, taken by TCRdb from immuneACCESS, are in-frame only. Not every clone is retained; where verified, under half of the shortfall comes from an unresolved V gene, and the cause of the rest is unknown. Clone size and V and J calls were adopted from that table, with D and trimming inferred from the DNA. Present in this sample are 20,000 to 25,000 clones, 86% of which were seen just once. Clones ranked in the top ten supply approximately 5% of the sample.

The chain is made from TRBV6-5 and TRBJ1-1, with an unclear D gene assignment. The sample here was unsorted PBMCs, taken 1.3 years after starting antiretroviral therapy. The sequence came from a man in his 60s with HIV. The CDR3 here reads CASRPSGNTEAFF. Here is the DNA: TGTGCCAGCAGACCATCAGGGAACACTGAAGCTTTCTTT.